The 20 T cell receptor beta chains listed next were all sequenced from one sample in a study of CD8+ T cells in alopecia areata. As for treatment: oral pan-JAK inhibitor, 5-10 mg twice daily. Extracted from the samples, RNA was reverse transcribed into cDNA to serve as the sequencing template. Sequenced by immunoSEQ multiplex PCR; TCRdb stores in-frame clones only, minus some. The sample contains 150,000 or so clones, 85% to 90% of which appear only once. The material sequenced was CD8+ T cells sorted from blood, taken at week 4, from a patient treated with tofacitinib. These receptors came from a human donor with alopecia areata.

V gene TRBV15 combines with J gene TRBJ2-3; D could derive from TRBD1 or TRBD2 (6 bases each). This CDR3 is 16 amino acids long. The germline V gene has CDR1 LNHNV and CDR2 YYDKDF (reference sequence). V lost 1 base and J 9 bases, leaving 20 bases between the germline ends. The CDR3: CATSRAGRGPGETQYF. The CDR3 DNA reads as TGTGCCACCAGCAGAGCGGGACGGGGGCCCGGAGAAACGCAGTATTTT.

V is TRBV29-1 and J is TRBJ2-2, with D possibly matching TRBD1 (6 bases). The CDR3 loop spans 12 amino acids. Trimming cost V 5 bases and J 3 bases, with 7 bases left between them. The germline CDR1 and CDR2 sequences are SQVTM and ANQGSEA. Written as DNA, the CDR3 is TGCAGCGTTAACAGGGACACCGGGGAGCTGTTTTTT. Its translation: CSVNRDTGELFF.

This rearrangement joins TRBV7-9 to TRBJ2-5; tentatively, D is TRBD2 (6 bases). The CDR3 consists of 13 residues. V lost 8 bases to trimming and J lost 2 bases, with 12 bases between them. Germline CDR1 is SEHNR and CDR2 is FQNEAQ (reference sequence). For the CDR3, the DNA is TGTGCCAGCCAAATAGCGGAACAAGAGACCCAGTACTTC. Protein: CASQIAEQETQYF.

The chain employs TRBV27 and TRBJ2-2; 7 bases line up with TRBD2. Looked up from germline, CDR1 is MNHEY and CDR2 is SMNVEV (reference sequence). J gave up 3 bases and V 4 bases, and 5 bases lay outside the gene matches. The CDR3 contains 15 residues. The CDR3 spells CASSWTGGYTGELFF. In DNA, the CDR3 is TGTGCCAGCAGTTGGACGGGGGGATACACCGGGGAGCTGTTTTTT.

The J gene is TRBJ2-5, the V gene TRBV27; 11 nucleotides match TRBD2. The CDR3 is 17 residues long. The V and J ends lost 2 bases and 2 bases, in that order; junction bases with no gene match: 7. Germline-derived CDR1 and CDR2 are MNHEY and SMNVEV (reference sequence). The chain's CDR3 is CASSLRGTSGFQETQYF. The CDR3 DNA sequence: TGTGCCAGCAGTTTACGCGGGACTAGCGGCTTTCAAGAGACCCAGTACTTC.

The genes are TRBV29-1 and TRBJ2-1; 10 nucleotides match TRBD1. J was trimmed by 7 bases and V by 6 bases; bases with no gene match: 6. The CDR3 spans 13 residues. Per germline, CDR1 SQVTM and CDR2 ANQGSEA. The DNA of the CDR3 is TGCAGCGTCGGACAGGGGGGAACTAATGAGCAGTTCTTC. Translated: CSVGQGGTNEQFF.

This chain joins TRBV27 and TRBJ2-5; TRBD1 might be the D (6 bases). Germline assignment: CDR1 MNHEY and CDR2 SMNVEV (reference sequence). The CDR3 sequence is 17 residues long. V gave up 5 bases and J gave up 1 base, with 20 bases separating them. The CDR3 here is CASSPRPTGTIQETQYF. CDR3 DNA: TGTGCCAGCAGTCCCCGCCCGACAGGAACCATCCAAGAGACCCAGTACTTC.

This clone was counted only a few times. In DNA, the CDR3 is TGCAGCGTTGAAGCAGGGGGGAGGACTGAAGCTTTCTTT. Protein product: CSVEAGGRTEAFF. The rearrangement joins TRBV29-1 to TRBJ1-1; 7 bases line up with TRBD1. Per germline, CDR1 SQVTM and CDR2 ANQGSEA. This CDR3 is built from 13 residues. The V segment lost 1 base and the J segment 5 bases; nucleotides outside the gene matches: 4.

This sequence joins TRBV7-9 and TRBJ2-7, with TRBD2 matching 9 bases. J lost 5 bases, V lost 3 bases, and 5 bases had no gene match. Germline V gene data show CDR1 as SEHNR and CDR2 as FQNEAQ (reference sequence). There are 14 residues in the CDR3. CDR3 nucleotide sequence: TGTGCCAGCAGCTTCGGGACTAGCCTCCACGAGCAGTACTTC. It yields the protein CASSFGTSLHEQYF.

This clone was seen once. Written as DNA, the CDR3 is TGTGCCAGCAGTTTAGAGAGGTTCGCTAACTATGGCTACACCTTC. Translated: CASSLERFANYGYTF. The rearrangement joins TRBV27 to TRBJ1-2; D call uncertain. The CDR3 is 15 amino acids. CDR1 is MNHEY, CDR2 SMNVEV, per germline (reference sequence). V was shortened by 2 bases and J by 0 bases, with 10 bases between the two germline ends.

The chain carries TRBV29-1 and TRBJ2-3; TRBD1 aligns across 7 bases. J was trimmed by 3 bases and V by 3 bases; bases with no gene match: 15. The CDR3 has 17 amino acids. CDR1 is SQVTM and CDR2 is ANQGSEA in the germline V gene. CDR3 DNA sequence: TGCAGCGTTGAGGCTCCTCGACAGGGAGTAGGGACAGATACGCAGTATTTT. This sequence encodes CSVEAPRQGVGTDTQYF.

The chain links TRBV5-4 to TRBJ2-5; D not resolved. CDR1 is SGHNT, CDR2 YYREEE, per germline (reference sequence). The V end lost 4 bases, the J end lost 2 bases, and 15 bases lay between the germline ends. This CDR3 spans 15 amino acids. CDR3 amino acids: CASSRPEDQQETQYF. The DNA of the CDR3 is TGTGCCAGCAGCCGCCCGGAAGACCAACAAGAGACCCAGTACTTC.

J is TRBJ2-1 and V is TRBV7-9; TRBD2 aligns across 8 bases. Losses at the gene ends were 5 bases for V and 4 bases for J; bases not matched to a gene: 10. This CDR3 is built from 16 residues. Germline V gives CDR1 SEHNR, CDR2 FQNEAQ (reference sequence). The CDR3 loop is CASSELMGLVYNEQFF. The CDR3 DNA reads as TGTGCCAGCAGCGAACTAATGGGACTAGTATACAATGAGCAGTTCTTC. Variable domain in full (rest from reference TRBV7-9 and TRBJ2-1): DTGVSQNPRHKITKRGQNVTFRCDPISEHNRLYWYRQTLGQGPEFLTYFQNEAQLEKSRLLSDRFSAERPKGSFSTLEIQRTEQGDSAMYLCASSELMGLVYNEQFFGPGTRLTVL.

The rearrangement uses TRBV29-1 and TRBJ2-1, with D unclear. The ends were cut back, 3 bases at V and 5 bases at J, with 11 bases in the middle. Germline V gives CDR1 SQVTM, CDR2 ANQGSEA. This CDR3 contains 13 residues. CDR3 amino acids: CSVDKSDHNEQFF. The CDR3 bases are TGCAGCGTTGACAAGTCGGACCACAATGAGCAGTTCTTC.

Only one count was recorded for this clone. The chain employs TRBV6-6 and TRBJ2-3, with D possibly being TRBD2 (5 bases). V dropped 10 bases and J dropped 0 bases, with 11 bases sitting between them. The CDR3 consists of 13 residues. Germline CDR1 MNHNY, CDR2 SVGAGI (reference sequence). In DNA, the CDR3 is TGTGCCACCGGGATCTATAGCACAGATACGCAGTATTTT. Translated, it gives CATGIYSTDTQYF.

This sequence joins TRBV5-1 and TRBJ2-2, with TRBD2 matching over 9 bases. There are 17 residues in the CDR3. V lost 0 bases to trimming and J lost 3 bases; unmatched junction nucleotides: 6. CDR1 is SGHRS, CDR2 YFSETQ, per germline. The CDR3 loop is CASSLVAGDLYTGELFF. CDR3 sequence (DNA): TGCGCCAGCAGCTTGGTAGCGGGGGACCTATACACCGGGGAGCTGTTTTTT.

The CDR3 region has the DNA TGTGCCTGGAGTAGGACCAAAAATCAGCCCCAGCATTTT. Its protein product is CAWSRTKNQPQHF. The chain is built from TRBV30 and TRBJ1-5; D call uncertain. Trimming removed 2 bases from V and 4 bases from J, with 9 bases in between. Per the germline V gene, CDR1 is GTSNPN and CDR2 is SVGIG (reference sequence). This CDR3 is 13 amino acids long.

J is TRBJ2-3 and V is TRBV1; the listed D gene, TRBD2, was not tested against the DNA. TRBV1 is listed as a pseudogene. The CDR3 contains 19 residues. CDR3 region: CTRPIIVGLAGASTDTQYF. The DNA of the CDR3 is TGCACTAGACCTATCATCGTAGGGCTAGCGGGGGCCAGCACAGATACGCAGTATTTT.

This clone was counted only a few times. The chain links TRBV4-1 to TRBJ2-7; perhaps TRBD1 as D (5 bases). The V gene's germline CDR1 is MGHRA and CDR2 YSYEKL. CDR3 length: 16 residues. V was cut by 1 base and J by 2 bases, with 15 bases left in between. CDR3 DNA sequence: TGCGCCAGCAGCCAAGGGGTAGGGGCCGAAGCCTACGAGCAGTACTTC. It translates to CASSQGVGAEAYEQYF.

A word on this clone: The sample holds other DNA sequences that translate to the same CDR3. V gene TRBV29-1 combines with J gene TRBJ2-7; no reliable D call. Germline assignment: CDR1 SQVTM and CDR2 ANQGSEA. CDR3 length equals 11 residues. Trimming left V 1 base short and J 3 bases short, with 4 bases between. The CDR3 protein is CSVEVGYEQYF. CDR3 nucleotide sequence: TGCAGCGTTGAAGTCGGCTACGAGCAGTACTTC.